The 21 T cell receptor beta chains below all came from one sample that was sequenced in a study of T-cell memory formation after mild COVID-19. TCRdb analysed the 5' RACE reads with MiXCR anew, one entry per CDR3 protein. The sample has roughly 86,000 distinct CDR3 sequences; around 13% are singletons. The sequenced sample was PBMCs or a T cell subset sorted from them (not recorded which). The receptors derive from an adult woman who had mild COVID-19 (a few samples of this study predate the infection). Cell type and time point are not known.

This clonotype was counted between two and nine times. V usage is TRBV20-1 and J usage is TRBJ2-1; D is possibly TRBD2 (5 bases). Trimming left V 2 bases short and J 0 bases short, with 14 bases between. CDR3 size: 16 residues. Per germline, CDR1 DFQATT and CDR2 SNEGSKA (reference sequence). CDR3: CSARQFLGLSYNEQFF. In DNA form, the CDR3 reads TGCAGTGCTAGACAATTCCTCGGACTCTCCTACAATGAGCAGTTCTTC.

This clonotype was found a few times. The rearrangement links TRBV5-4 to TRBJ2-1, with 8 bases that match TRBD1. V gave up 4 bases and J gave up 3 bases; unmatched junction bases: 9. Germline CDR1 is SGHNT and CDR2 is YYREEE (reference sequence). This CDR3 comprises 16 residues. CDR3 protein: CASSRSWTGFYNEQFF. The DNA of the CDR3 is TGTGCCAGCAGCCGCTCGTGGACAGGGTTCTACAATGAGCAGTTCTTC. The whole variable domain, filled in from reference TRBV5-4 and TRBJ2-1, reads ETGVTQSPTHLIKTRGQQVTLRCSSQSGHNTVSWYQQALGQGPQFIFQYYREEENGRGNFPPRFSGLQFPNYSSELNVNALELDDSALYLCASSRSWTGFYNEQFFGPGTRLTVL.

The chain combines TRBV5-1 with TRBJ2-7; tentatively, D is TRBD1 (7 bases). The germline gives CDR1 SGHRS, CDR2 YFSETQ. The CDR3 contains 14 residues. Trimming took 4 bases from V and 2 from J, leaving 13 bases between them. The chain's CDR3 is CASSPQGGTYEQYF. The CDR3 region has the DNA TGCGCCAGCAGCCCTCAGGGGGGAACCTACGAGCAGTACTTC.

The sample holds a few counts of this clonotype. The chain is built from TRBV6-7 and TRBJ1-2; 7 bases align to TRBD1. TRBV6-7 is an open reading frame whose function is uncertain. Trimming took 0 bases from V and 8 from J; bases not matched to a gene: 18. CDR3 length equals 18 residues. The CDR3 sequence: CASSYSMRLQGSVGGYTF. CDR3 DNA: TGTGCCAGCAGTTACTCGATGAGGTTACAGGGGAGCGTTGGAGGCTACACCTTC.

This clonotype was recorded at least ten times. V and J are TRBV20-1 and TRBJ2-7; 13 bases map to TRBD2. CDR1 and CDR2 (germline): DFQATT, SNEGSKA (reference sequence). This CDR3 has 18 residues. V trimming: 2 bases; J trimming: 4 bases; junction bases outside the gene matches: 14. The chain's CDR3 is CSARSTTPGLAGRYEQYF. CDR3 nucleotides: TGCAGTGCTAGATCCACCACTCCGGGACTAGCGGGAAGGTACGAGCAGTACTTC.

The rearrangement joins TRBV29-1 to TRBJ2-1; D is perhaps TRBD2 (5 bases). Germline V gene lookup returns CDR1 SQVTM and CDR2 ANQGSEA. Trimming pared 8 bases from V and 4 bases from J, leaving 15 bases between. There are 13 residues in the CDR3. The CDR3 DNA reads TGCAGCACAGATGAGCGGAATTACAATGAGCAGTTCTTC. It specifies CSTDERNYNEQFF.

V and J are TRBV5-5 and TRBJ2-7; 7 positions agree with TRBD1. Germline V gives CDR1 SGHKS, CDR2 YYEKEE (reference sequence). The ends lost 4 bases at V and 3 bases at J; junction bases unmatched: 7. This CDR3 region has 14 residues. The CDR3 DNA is TGTGCCAGCAGCCTGTTTGGGACAGACTACGAGCAGTACTTC. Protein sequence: CASSLFGTDYEQYF.

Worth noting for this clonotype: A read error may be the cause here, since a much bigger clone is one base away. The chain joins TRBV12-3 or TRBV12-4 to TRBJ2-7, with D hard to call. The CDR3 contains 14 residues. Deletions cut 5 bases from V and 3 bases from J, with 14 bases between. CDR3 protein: CASSQPPDRYEQYF. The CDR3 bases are TGTGCCAGCAGTCAGCCGCCGGACCGCTACGAGCAGTACTTC.

CDR3 DNA sequence: TGTGCCACCAGTGGGACAGGGGAGACCCAGTACTTC. This encodes CATSGTGETQYF. The V and J genes are TRBV15 and TRBJ2-5, with TRBD1 matching over 9 bases. Germline CDR1 and CDR2: LNHNV and YYDKDF (reference sequence). The CDR3 consists of 12 residues. V was pared by 6 bases and J by 5 bases, with 1 base of the junction left unmatched.

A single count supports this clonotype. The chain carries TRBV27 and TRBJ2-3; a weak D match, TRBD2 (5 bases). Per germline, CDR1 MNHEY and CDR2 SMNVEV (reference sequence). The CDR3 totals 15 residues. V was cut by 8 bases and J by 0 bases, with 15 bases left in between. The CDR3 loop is CASGDGEPSTDTQYF. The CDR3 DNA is TGTGCCAGCGGCGACGGGGAACCTAGCACAGATACGCAGTATTTT.

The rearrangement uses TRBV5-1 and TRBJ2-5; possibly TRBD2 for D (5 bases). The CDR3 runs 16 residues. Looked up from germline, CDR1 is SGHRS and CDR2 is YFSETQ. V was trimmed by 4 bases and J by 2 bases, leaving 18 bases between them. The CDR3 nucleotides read TGCGCCAGCAGCGGGGAACGGGGTAGGCTTCAAGAGACCCAGTACTTC. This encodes CASSGERGRLQETQYF.

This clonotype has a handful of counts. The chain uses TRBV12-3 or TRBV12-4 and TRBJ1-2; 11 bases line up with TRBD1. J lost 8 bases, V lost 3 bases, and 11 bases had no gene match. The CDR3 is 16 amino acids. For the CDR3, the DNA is TGTGCCAGCAGTTTTTCTAGGGACAGGGGGTATGAGGGCTACACCTTC. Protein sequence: CASSFSRDRGYEGYTF.

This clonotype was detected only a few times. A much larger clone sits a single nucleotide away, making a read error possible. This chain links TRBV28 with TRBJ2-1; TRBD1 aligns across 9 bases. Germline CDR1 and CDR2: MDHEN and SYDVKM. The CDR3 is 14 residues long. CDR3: CAGSPGTGFFEQFF. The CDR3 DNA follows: TGTGCCGGCAGCCCCGGGACAGGGTTTTTCGAGCAGTTCTTC. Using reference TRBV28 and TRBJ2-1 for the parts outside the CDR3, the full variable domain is DVKVTQSSRYLVKRTGEKVFLECVQDMDHENMFWYRQDPGLGLRLIYFSYDVKMKEKGDIPEGYSVSREKKERFSLILESASTNQTSMYLCAGSPGTGFFEQFFGPGTRLTVL.

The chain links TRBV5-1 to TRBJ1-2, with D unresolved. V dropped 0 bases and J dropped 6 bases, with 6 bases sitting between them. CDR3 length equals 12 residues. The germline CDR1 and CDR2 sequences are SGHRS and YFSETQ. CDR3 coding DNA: TGCGCCAGCAGCTTGGGATTCGATGGCTACACCTTC. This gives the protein CASSLGFDGYTF.

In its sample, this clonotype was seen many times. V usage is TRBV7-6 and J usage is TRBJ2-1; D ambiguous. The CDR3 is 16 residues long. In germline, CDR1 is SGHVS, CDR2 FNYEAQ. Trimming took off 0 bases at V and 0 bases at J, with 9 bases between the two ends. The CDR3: CASSLAVDSSYNEQFF. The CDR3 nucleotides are TGTGCCAGCAGCTTAGCGGTAGATAGCTCCTACAATGAGCAGTTCTTC. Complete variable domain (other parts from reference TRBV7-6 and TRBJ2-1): GAGVSQSPRYKVTKRGQDVALRCDPISGHVSLYWYRQALGQGPEFLTYFNYEAQQDKSGLPNDRFSAERPEGSISTLTIQRTEQRDSAMYRCASSLAVDSSYNEQFFGPGTRLTVL.

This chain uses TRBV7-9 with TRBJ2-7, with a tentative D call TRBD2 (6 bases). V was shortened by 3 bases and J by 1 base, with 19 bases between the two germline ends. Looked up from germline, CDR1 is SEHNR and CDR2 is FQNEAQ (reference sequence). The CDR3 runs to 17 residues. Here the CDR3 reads CASSFRPGLAHSYEQYF. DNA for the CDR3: TGTGCCAGCAGCTTTCGACCGGGACTTGCTCATTCCTACGAGCAGTACTTC.

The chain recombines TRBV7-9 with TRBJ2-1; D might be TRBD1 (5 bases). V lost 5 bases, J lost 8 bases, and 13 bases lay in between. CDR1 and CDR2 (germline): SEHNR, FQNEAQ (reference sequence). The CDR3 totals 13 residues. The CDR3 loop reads CASSPGHRYEQFF. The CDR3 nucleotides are TGTGCCAGCAGCCCTGGACATCGATATGAGCAGTTCTTC. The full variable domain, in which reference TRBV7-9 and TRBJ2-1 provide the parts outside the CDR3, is DTGVSQNPRHKITKRGQNVTFRCDPISEHNRLYWYRQTLGQGPEFLTYFQNEAQLEKSRLLSDRFSAERPKGSFSTLEIQRTEQGDSAMYLCASSPGHRYEQFFGPGTRLTVL.

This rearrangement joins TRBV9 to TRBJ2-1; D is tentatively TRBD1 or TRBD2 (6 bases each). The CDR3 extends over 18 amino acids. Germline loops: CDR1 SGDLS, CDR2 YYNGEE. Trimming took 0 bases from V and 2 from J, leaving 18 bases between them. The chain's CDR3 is CASSVEARAGGPYNEQFF. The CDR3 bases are TGTGCCAGCAGCGTAGAGGCGCGGGCCGGGGGCCCCTACAATGAGCAGTTCTTC. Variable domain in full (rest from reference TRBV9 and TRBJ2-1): DSGVTQTPKHLITATGQRVTLRCSPRSGDLSVYWYQQSLDQGLQFLIQYYNGEERAKGNILERFSAQQFPDLHSELNLSSLELGDSALYFCASSVEARAGGPYNEQFFGPGTRLTVL.

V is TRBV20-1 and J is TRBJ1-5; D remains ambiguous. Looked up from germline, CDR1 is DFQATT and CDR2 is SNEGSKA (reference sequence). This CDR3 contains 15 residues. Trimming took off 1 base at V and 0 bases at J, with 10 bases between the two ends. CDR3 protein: CSARGVHSSNQPQHF. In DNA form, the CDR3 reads TGCAGTGCTAGAGGGGTGCATTCTAGCAATCAGCCCCAGCATTTT.

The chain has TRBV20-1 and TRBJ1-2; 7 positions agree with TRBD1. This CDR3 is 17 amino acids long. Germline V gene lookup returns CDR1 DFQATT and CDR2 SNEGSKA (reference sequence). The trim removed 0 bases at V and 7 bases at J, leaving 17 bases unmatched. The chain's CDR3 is CSARDALLTGTVGGYTF. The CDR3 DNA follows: TGCAGTGCTAGAGATGCCCTCCTTACCGGGACAGTCGGTGGCTACACCTTC.

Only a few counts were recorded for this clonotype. The CDR3: CASSYTTGYGYTF. The CDR3 DNA is TGTGCCAGCAGTTATACAACGGGCTATGGCTACACCTTC. This chain uses TRBV6-5 with TRBJ1-2; D unresolved. Germline loops: CDR1 MNHEY, CDR2 SVGAGI. This CDR3 has 13 residues. Trimming shortened V by 3 bases and J by 4 bases, and 9 bases separated the two germline ends.